A single sample is the source of the 2 T cell receptor beta chains below, sequenced in a study of OX40 agonist ivuxolimab in advanced cancers. The method was immunoSEQ multiplex PCR; TCRdb's version includes in-frame clones alone and lacks a portion of them. The sample shows about 90,000 clones, around 83% of them seen only once. The input for sequencing was CD4+ or CD8+ T cells sorted from blood, taken in a trial of the OX40 agonist ivuxolimab. The receptor set was obtained from an adult with an advanced solid tumor such as melanoma, head and neck, liver or kidney cancer.

V is TRBV18 and J is TRBJ2-7; 8 bases agree with TRBD1. The germline gives CDR1 KGHSH, CDR2 LQKENI. The V segment lost 1 base and the J segment 4 bases; nucleotides outside the gene matches: 6. The CDR3 is 15 amino acids. Written as DNA, the CDR3 is TGTGCCAGCTCACCACGGGACAGGAACTTTTACGAGCAGTACTTC. Translating gives CASSPRDRNFYEQYF. Looking up the rest from reference TRBV18 and TRBJ2-7 gives the full variable domain: NAGVMQNPRHLVRRRGQEARLRCSPMKGHSHVYWYRQLPEEGLKFMVYLQKENIIDESGMPKERFSAEFPKEGPSILRIQQVVRGDSAAYFCASSPRDRNFYEQYFGPGTRLTVT.

The genes are TRBV5-1 and TRBJ1-1; 8 nucleotides align to TRBD1. This CDR3 is 13 amino acids long. V was clipped by 4 bases and J by 6 bases; unmatched bases: 5. The germline gives CDR1 SGHRS, CDR2 YFSETQ. The CDR3 is CASSQGQASEAFF. The CDR3 bases are TGCGCCAGCAGCCAGGGACAGGCCTCTGAAGCTTTCTTT.